The present TCR beta chain was sequenced within a study of cytomegalovirus exposure and HLA in healthy donors. Turning to the study itself: A previous analysis identified approximately 120 million unique TCR beta sequences derived from about 180 million T cells.

Study-level findings and limits: Cytomegalovirus association was assigned to approximately 160 TCR beta chains. A later analysis linked around 15,000 TCR beta sequences to HLA alleles at 0.05 false discovery rate. A missense DCLRE1C variant was associated with V- and J-gene trimming of TCR beta chains in a later analysis, and an independent cohort replicated the association.

PCR involved 60 Vbeta and 13 Jbeta primers. Measured with immunoSEQ multiplex PCR; TCRdb has only the in-frame clones, and not every one. Of under 200,000 clones listed, approximately 81% are singletons. The CDR3 length is 17 residues. With V trimmed by 1 base and J by 6 bases, 11 bases remained unmatched. Germline CDR1 MNHNS, CDR2 SASEGT. Regarding this clone: Its antigen is as yet unknown.

This TCR was recovered from a woman aged 18-29 years in good health and CMV-seropositive. Sequencing was carried out using PBMCs. V usage is TRBV6-1 and J usage is TRBJ1-5; TRBD1 agrees at 8 bases. CDR3 loop: CASSEEPRTGFGQPQHF. In nucleotides, the CDR3 is TGTGCCAGCAGTGAAGAGCCACGGACAGGGTTCGGTCAGCCCCAGCATTTT.